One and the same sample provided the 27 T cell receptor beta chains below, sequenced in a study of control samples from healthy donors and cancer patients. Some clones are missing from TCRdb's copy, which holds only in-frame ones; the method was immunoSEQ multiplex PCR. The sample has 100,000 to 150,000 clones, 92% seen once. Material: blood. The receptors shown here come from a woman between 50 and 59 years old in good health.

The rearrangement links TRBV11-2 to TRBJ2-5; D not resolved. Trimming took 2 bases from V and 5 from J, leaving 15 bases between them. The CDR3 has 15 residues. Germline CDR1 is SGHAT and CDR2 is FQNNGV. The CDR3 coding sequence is TGTGCCAGCAGCTTAACCACTGGCGAGAGGGAGACCCAGTACTTC. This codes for CASSLTTGERETQYF.

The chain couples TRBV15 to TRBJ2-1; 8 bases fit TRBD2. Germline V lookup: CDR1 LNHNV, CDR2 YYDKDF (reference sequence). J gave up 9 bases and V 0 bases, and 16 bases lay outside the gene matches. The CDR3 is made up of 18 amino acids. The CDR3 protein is CATSRDRGLAGRAVEQFF. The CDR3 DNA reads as TGTGCCACCAGCAGAGATCGGGGATTAGCGGGGAGGGCCGTTGAGCAGTTCTTC.

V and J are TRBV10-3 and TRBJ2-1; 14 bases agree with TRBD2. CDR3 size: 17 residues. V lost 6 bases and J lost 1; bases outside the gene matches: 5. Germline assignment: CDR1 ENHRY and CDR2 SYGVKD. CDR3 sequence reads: CAISPGTSGGSYNEQFF. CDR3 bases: TGTGCCATCAGCCCCGGGACTAGCGGGGGATCCTACAATGAGCAGTTCTTC.

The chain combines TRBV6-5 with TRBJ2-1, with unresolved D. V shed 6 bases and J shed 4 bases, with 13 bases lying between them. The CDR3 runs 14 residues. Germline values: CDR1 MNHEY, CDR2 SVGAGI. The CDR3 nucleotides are TGTGCCAGCAGGACTTCGGGTCTTTACAATGAGCAGTTCTTC. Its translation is CASRTSGLYNEQFF.

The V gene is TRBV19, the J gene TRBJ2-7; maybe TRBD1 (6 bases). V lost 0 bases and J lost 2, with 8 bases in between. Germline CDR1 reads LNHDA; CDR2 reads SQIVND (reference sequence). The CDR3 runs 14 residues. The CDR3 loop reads CASSIEAGAYEQYF. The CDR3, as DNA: TGTGCCAGTAGTATAGAGGCAGGGGCCTACGAGCAGTACTTC. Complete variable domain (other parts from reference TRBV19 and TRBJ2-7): DGGITQSPKYLFRKEGQNVTLSCEQNLNHDAMYWYRQDPGQGLRLIYYSQIVNDFQKGDIAEGYSVSREKKESFPLTVTSAQKNPTAFYLCASSIEAGAYEQYFGPGTRLTVT.

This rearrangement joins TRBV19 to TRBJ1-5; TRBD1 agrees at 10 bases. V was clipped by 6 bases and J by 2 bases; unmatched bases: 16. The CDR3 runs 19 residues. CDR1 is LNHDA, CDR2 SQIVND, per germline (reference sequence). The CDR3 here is CASRLSGTGVGDGNQPQHF. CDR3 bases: TGTGCCAGTAGATTATCCGGGACAGGGGTTGGCGATGGCAATCAGCCCCAGCATTTT. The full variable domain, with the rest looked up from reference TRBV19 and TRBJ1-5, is DGGITQSPKYLFRKEGQNVTLSCEQNLNHDAMYWYRQDPGQGLRLIYYSQIVNDFQKGDIAEGYSVSREKKESFPLTVTSAQKNPTAFYLCASRLSGTGVGDGNQPQHFGDGTRLSIL.

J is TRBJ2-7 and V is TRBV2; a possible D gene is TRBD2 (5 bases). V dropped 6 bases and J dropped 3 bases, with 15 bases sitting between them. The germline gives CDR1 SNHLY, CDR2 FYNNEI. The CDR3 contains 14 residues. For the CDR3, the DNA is TGTGCCAGCAGGGGGTGGGGAGATAACTACGAGCAGTACTTC. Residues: CASRGWGDNYEQYF. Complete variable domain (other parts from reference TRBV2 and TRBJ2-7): EPEVTQTPSHQVTQMGQEVILRCVPISNHLYFYWYRQILGQKVEFLVSFYNNEISEKSEIFDDQFSVERPDGSNFTLKIRSTKLEDSAMYFCASRGWGDNYEQYFGPGTRLTVT.

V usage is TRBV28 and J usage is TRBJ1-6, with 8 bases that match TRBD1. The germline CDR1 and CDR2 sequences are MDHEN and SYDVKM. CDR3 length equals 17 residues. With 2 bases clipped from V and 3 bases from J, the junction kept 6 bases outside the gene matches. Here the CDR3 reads CASSLVRGLNYNSPLHF. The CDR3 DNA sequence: TGTGCCAGCAGTTTAGTCAGGGGGCTAAACTATAATTCACCCCTCCACTTT.

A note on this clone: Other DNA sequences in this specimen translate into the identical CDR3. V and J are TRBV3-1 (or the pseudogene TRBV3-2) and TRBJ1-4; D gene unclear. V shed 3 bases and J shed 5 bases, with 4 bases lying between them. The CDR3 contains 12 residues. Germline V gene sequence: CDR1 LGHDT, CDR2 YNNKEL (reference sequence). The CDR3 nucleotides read TGTGCCAGCAGCCAGGGGAATGAAAAACTGTTTTTT. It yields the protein CASSQGNEKLFF.

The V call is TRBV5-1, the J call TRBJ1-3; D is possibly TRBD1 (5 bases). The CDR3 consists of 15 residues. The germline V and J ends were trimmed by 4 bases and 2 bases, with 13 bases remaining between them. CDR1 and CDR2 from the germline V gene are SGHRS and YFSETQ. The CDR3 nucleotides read TGCGCCAGCAGCACAGCCGGGACGGCTGGAAACACCATATATTTT. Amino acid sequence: CASSTAGTAGNTIYF.

The CDR3 DNA reads TGCAGCGTTAAGAAGGGGAACGACAATCAGCCCCAGCATTTT. Translation: CSVKKGNDNQPQHF. The genes are TRBV29-1 and TRBJ1-5, with D possibly matching TRBD1 (5 bases). The V end was cut by 5 bases, the J end by 3 bases, with 14 bases between. This CDR3 is 14 amino acids long. The V gene's germline CDR1 is SQVTM and CDR2 ANQGSEA.

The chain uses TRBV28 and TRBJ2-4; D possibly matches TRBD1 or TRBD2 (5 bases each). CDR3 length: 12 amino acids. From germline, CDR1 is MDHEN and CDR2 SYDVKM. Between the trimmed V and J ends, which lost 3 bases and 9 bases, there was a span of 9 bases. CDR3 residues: CASSFPRGIQYF. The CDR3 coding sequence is TGTGCCAGCAGTTTCCCGAGGGGCATTCAGTACTTC.

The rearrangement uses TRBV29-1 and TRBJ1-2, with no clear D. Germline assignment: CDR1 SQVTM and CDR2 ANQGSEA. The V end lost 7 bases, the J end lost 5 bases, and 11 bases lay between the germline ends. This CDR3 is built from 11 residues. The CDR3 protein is CSDLHEYGYTF. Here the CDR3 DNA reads TGCAGCGACCTACACGAGTATGGCTACACCTTC.

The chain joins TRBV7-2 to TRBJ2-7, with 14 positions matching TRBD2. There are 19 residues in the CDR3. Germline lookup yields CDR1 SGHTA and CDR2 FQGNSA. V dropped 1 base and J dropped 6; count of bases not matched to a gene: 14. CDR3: CASSLVASMRLAGGGEQYF. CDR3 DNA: TGTGCCAGCAGCTTAGTAGCCTCGATGAGACTAGCGGGAGGGGGCGAGCAGTACTTC.

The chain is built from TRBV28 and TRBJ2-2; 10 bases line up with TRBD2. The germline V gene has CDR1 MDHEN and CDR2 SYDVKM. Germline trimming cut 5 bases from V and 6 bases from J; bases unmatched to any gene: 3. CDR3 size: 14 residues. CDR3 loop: CASSPSGSSGELFF. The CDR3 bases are TGTGCCAGCAGTCCTAGCGGGAGCTCCGGGGAGCTGTTTTTT.

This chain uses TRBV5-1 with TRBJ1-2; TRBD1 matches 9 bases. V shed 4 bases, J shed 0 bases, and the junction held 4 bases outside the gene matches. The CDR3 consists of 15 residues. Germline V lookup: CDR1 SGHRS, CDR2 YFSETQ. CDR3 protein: CASSPRDRANYGYTF. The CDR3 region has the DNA TGCGCCAGCAGCCCCCGGGACAGGGCTAACTATGGCTACACCTTC.

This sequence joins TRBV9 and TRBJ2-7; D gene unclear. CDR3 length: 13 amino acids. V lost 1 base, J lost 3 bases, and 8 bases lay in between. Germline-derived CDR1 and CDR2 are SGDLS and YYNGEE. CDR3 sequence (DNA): TGTGCCAGCAGCGTAAACGGGCACTACGAGCAGTACTTC. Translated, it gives CASSVNGHYEQYF.

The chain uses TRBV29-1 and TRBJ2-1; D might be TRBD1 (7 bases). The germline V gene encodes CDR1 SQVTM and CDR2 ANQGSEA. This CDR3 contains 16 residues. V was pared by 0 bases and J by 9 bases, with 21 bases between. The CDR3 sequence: CSVEELRRLGGIEQFF. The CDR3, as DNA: TGCAGCGTTGAAGAATTGAGGAGACTAGGGGGCATTGAGCAGTTCTTC.

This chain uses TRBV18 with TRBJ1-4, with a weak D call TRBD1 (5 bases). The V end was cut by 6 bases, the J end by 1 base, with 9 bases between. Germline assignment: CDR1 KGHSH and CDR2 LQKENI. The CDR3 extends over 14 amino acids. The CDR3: CASSGVGTNEKLFF. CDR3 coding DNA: TGTGCCAGCTCGGGGGTTGGAACTAATGAAAAACTGTTTTTT.

CDR3 amino acids: CASSLRGHNSRLDYGYTF. CDR3 nucleotides: TGTGCCAGCAGTTTAAGGGGACACAACTCCAGGCTGGACTATGGCTACACCTTC. The chain is built from TRBV27 and TRBJ1-2; tentative D call: TRBD1 (6 bases). CDR3 size: 18 residues. V was clipped by 2 bases and J by 3 bases, with 22 bases between them. Germline V CDR1 and CDR2: MNHEY, SMNVEV (reference sequence).

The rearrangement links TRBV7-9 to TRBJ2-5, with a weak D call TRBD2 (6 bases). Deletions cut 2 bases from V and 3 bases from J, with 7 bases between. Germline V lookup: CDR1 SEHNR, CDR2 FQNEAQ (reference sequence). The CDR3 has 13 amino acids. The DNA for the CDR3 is TGTGCCAGCAGCTTAACTAGCAAAGAGACCCAGTACTTC. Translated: CASSLTSKETQYF.

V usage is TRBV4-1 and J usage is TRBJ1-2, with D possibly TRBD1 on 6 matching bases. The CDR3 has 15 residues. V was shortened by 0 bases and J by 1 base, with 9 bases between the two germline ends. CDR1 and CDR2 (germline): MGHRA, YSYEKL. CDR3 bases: TGCGCCAGCAGCCAAGAGGGGACAATTAACTATGGCTACACCTTC. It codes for CASSQEGTINYGYTF.

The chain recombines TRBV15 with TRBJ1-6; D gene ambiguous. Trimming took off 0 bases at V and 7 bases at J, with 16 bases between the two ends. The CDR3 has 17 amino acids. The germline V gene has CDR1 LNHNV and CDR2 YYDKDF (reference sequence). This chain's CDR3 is CATSRDRPAQLNSPLHF. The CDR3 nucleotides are TGTGCCACCAGCAGAGATCGGCCAGCCCAACTAAATTCACCCCTCCACTTT.

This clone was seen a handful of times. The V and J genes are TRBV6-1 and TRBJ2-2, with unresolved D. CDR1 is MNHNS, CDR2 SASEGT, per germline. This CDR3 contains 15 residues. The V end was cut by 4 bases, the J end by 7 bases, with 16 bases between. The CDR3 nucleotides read TGTGCCAGCAGTGCAGCTGATAGTAGTATCGGGGAGCTGTTTTTT. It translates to CASSAADSSIGELFF.

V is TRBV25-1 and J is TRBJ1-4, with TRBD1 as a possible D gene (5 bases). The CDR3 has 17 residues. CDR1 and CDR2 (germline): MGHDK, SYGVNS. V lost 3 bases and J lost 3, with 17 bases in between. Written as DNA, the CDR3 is TGTGCCAGCAGTGATGGTCAGGGAGGCAGGGCTAATGAAAAACTGTTTTTT. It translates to CASSDGQGGRANEKLFF. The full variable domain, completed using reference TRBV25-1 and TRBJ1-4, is EADIYQTPRYLVIGTGKKITLECSQTMGHDKMYWYQQDPGMELHLIHYSYGVNSTEKGDLSSESTVSRIRTEHFPLTLESARPSHTSQYLCASSDGQGGRANEKLFFGSGTQLSVL.

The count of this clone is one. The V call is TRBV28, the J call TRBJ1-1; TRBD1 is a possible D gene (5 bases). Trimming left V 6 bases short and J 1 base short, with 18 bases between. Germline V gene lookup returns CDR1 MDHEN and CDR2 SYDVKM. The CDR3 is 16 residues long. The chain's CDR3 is CASSRGVAGRNTEAFF. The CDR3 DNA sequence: TGTGCCAGCAGCCGTGGGGTGGCAGGGAGGAACACTGAAGCTTTCTTT.

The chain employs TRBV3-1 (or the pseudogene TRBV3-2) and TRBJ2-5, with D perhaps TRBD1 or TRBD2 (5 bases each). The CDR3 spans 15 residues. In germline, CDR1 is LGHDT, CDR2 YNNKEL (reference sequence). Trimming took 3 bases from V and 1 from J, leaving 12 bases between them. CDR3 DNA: TGTGCCAGCAGCCAGACGGGACCCCCCCAAGAGACCCAGTACTTC. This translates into CASSQTGPPQETQYF.